These T cell receptor beta chains were read from a single sample in a study of OX40 agonist ivuxolimab in advanced cancers. Method: immunoSEQ multiplex PCR; TCRdb's copy keeps in-frame clones and lacks some. The sample holds 90,000 to 120,000 clones, around 93% seen once. The sample in question was CD4+ or CD8+ T cells sorted from blood, obtained in a trial of the OX40 agonist ivuxolimab. The source of these receptors is an adult with an advanced solid tumor such as melanoma, head and neck, liver or kidney cancer. Both conserved end residues are part of each CDR3. Each record gives: V gene, J gene, D gene, CDR3 protein. A D gene is named only where the DNA matches it firmly.

TRBV6-6	TRBJ2-7	.	CASSSSRDYEQYF
TRBV19	TRBJ2-3	.	CASSISHLETTDTQYF
TRBV2	TRBJ1-6	.	CASGRDGTNSPLHF
TRBV5-1	TRBJ1-1	.	CASSLANALNTEAFF
TRBV5-6	TRBJ1-2	.	CASSPDENYGYTF
TRBV29-1	TRBJ2-5	.	CSVVSGAESETQYF
TRBV6-6	TRBJ2-1	.	CASSYGPSSYNEQFF
TRBV9	TRBJ2-3	.	CASSLGGDTQYF
TRBV7-6	TRBJ2-5	.	CASSLVLETQYF
TRBV15	TRBJ2-5	TRBD2	CATSRVTSGGHQETQYF
TRBV18	TRBJ2-7	TRBD2	CASSLAGTSGSREQYF
TRBV6-6	TRBJ2-3	.	CASSYAGVRTDTQYF
TRBV19	TRBJ1-1	.	CASSIADIEAFF
TRBV6-5	TRBJ2-3	TRBD1	CASTRTGDTDTQYF
TRBV29-1	TRBJ2-1	.	CSVVLGNEQFF
TRBV6-1	TRBJ2-5	TRBD1	CASTFWGTGGETQYF
TRBV7-3	TRBJ1-1	.	CASSPSGTNEAFF
TRBV10-3	TRBJ1-5	.	CAIRSVVSQPQHF
TRBV19	TRBJ2-1	TRBD2	CASSRGEGQRFF